The rows below give T cell receptor beta chains drawn from one sample of a study of blood T cell repertoires in COVID-19. The method was immunoSEQ multiplex PCR; TCRdb's version includes in-frame clones alone and lacks a portion of them. The top ten clones hold 12% of a sample with 150,000 to 200,000 clones, roughly 80% of them seen once. Sequenced material: peripheral blood. The receptors derive from a woman of 80 years or more with COVID-19, enrolled during active disease. The CDR3 runs from the conserved cysteine through the conserved F or W. The D gene is left open where the match is weak. Expanded clones are given a class, and other clones once, few, many or no size at all.

V	size	J	D	CDR3	DNA
TRBV19	-	TRBJ2-3	-	CASSIGAMGTDTQYF	TGTGCCAGTAGTATAGGGGCCATGGGCACAGATACGCAGTATTTT
TRBV28	-	TRBJ2-7	TRBD1	CASSLPGQGGFKQYF	TGTGCCAGCAGTTTACCGGGACAGGGGGGTTTTAAGCAGTACTTC
TRBV5-1	-	TRBJ1-4	TRBD1	CASSSQWTGSNEKLFF	TGCGCCAGCAGCTCCCAGTGGACAGGGTCTAATGAAAAACTGTTTTTT
TRBV5-1	-	TRBJ1-6	TRBD1	CASSSPTGGISPLHF	TGCGCCAGCAGCTCCCCGACAGGGGGCATTTCACCCCTCCACTTT
TRBV19	-	TRBJ2-2	TRBD2	CASSYRQLAGYTGELFF	TGTGCCAGTAGTTACAGGCAGCTAGCGGGATACACCGGGGAGCTGTTTTTT
TRBV27	-	TRBJ1-1	-	CASSILGTVEAFF	TGTGCCAGCAGTATCTTAGGCACAGTAGAAGCTTTCTTT
TRBV6-2/TRBV6-3	many	TRBJ1-6	TRBD1	CASSPQGANSPLHF	TGTGCCAGCAGCCCCCAGGGGGCTAATTCACCCCTCCACTTT
TRBV29-1	-	TRBJ2-1	-	CSVESVSYNEQFF	TGCAGCGTGGAATCAGTTTCCTACAATGAGCAGTTCTTC
TRBV2	-	TRBJ1-1	-	CASSVSPPRGAFF	TGTGCCAGCAGTGTTAGCCCCCCGCGGGGGGCTTTCTTT
TRBV11-2	-	TRBJ1-2	-	CASSLDQGPPTF	TGTGCCAGCAGCTTAGATCAGGGGCCGCCCACCTTC